This T cell receptor beta chain came from a study of cytomegalovirus exposure and HLA in healthy donors. At the level of the study: Early released data comprised about 84 million unique TCRs from HLA-typed donors.

A remark on this clone: Its antigen is as yet unknown.

Study results and limitations: Segments of the TCR beta V type were, in most cases, productive about 90% or about 30% of the time in an earlier analysis. In a later analysis, DRB1 alleles had the most associated TCRs; HLA-C alleles the fewest. A few CMV-associated chains proved CMV antigen-specific in vitro.

Looked up from germline, CDR1 is SGDLS and CDR2 is YYNGEE. V shed 0 bases and J shed 4 bases, with 8 bases lying between them. The CDR3 consists of 14 residues. It was with 60 Vbeta and 13 Jbeta primers that the PCR ran. The protocol was immunoSEQ multiplex PCR, while the TCRdb copy is restricted to in-frame clones and leaves out a portion. The table records about 150,000 clones, around 80% of them present only once. Specimen: PBMCs. This receptor was identified in a male donor in good health and CMV-seronegative. The chain employs TRBV9 and TRBJ1-3, with a tentative D call TRBD1 (5 bases). This CDR3 reads CASSVGQGGNTIYF. In DNA, the CDR3 is TGTGCCAGCAGCGTAGGGCAGGGCGGAAACACCATATATTTT. Full variable domain (rest looked up from reference TRBV9 and TRBJ1-3): DSGVTQTPKHLITATGQRVTLRCSPRSGDLSVYWYQQSLDQGLQFLIQYYNGEERAKGNILERFSAQQFPDLHSELNLSSLELGDSALYFCASSVGQGGNTIYFGEGSWLTVV.